The subject of this entry is one T cell receptor beta chain. The CDR3 contains 16 residues. CDR1 is LNHDA, CDR2 SQIVND, per germline (reference sequence). After removal of 10 bases from V and 0 bases from J, the junction contained 10 bases not matched to a gene. The data were obtained in a study of cytomegalovirus exposure and HLA in healthy donors. The PCR had 60 Vbeta and 13 Jbeta primers. Produced via immunoSEQ multiplex PCR; TCRdb's table is partial and in-frame only. The listing records about 140,000 clones. This sequence originates from a woman aged 18-29 years in good health and CMV-seronegative. Material for sequencing was PBMCs. This chain joins TRBV19 and TRBJ1-5; 9 bases agree with TRBD1. The CDR3: CATNAGTGFSNQPQHF. DNA for the CDR3: TGTGCCACCAATGCCGGGACAGGGTTTAGCAATCAGCCCCAGCATTTT. Using reference TRBV19 and TRBJ1-5 for the parts outside the CDR3, the full variable domain is DGGITQSPKYLFRKEGQNVTLSCEQNLNHDAMYWYRQDPGQGLRLIYYSQIVNDFQKGDIAEGYSVSREKKESFPLTVTSAQKNPTAFYLCATNAGTGFSNQPQHFGDGTRLSIL.